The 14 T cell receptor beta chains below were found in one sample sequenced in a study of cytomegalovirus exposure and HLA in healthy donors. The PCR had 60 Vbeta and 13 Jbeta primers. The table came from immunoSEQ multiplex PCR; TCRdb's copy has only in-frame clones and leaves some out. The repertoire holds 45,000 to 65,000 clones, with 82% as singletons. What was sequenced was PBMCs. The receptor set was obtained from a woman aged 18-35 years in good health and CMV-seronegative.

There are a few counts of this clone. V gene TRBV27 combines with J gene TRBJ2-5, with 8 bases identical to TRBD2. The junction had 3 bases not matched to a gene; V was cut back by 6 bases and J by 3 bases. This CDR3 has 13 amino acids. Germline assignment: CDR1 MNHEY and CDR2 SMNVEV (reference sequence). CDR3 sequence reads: CASRRAGEETQYF. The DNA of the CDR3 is TGTGCCAGCAGACGAGCGGGAGAAGAGACCCAGTACTTC.

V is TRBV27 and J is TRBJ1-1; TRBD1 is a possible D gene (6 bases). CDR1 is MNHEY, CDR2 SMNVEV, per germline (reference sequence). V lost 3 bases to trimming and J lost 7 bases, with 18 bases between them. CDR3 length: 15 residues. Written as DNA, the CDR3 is TGTGCCAGCAGTTTGGACCGGACAGTTCCGGGTGAAGCTTTCTTT. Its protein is CASSLDRTVPGEAFF.

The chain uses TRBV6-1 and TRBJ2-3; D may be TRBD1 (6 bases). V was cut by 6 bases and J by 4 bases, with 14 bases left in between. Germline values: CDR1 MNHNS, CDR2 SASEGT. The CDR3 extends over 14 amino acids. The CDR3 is CASSETGLADTQYF. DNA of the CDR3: TGTGCCAGCAGCGAAACAGGGTTGGCAGATACGCAGTATTTT.

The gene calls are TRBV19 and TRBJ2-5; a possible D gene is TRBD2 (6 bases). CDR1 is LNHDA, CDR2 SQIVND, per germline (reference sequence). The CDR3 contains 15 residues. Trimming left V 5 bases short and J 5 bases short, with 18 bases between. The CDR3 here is CASSYRRGAGETQYF. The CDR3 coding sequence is TGTGCCAGTAGTTACCGCCGCGGGGCTGGGGAGACCCAGTACTTC.

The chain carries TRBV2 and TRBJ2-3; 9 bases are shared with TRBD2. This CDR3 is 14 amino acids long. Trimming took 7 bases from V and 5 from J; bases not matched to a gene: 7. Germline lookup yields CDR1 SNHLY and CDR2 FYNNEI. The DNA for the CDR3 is TGTGCCAGCAACTCACTAGCGGGCCAAGATACGCAGTATTTT. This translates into CASNSLAGQDTQYF.

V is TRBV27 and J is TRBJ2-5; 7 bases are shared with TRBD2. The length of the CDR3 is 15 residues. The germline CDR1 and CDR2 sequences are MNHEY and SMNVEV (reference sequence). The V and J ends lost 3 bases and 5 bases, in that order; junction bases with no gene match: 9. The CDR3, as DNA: TGTGCCAGCAGTTTGGGTTTAGGGAGGGAGGAGACCCAGTACTTC. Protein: CASSLGLGREETQYF.

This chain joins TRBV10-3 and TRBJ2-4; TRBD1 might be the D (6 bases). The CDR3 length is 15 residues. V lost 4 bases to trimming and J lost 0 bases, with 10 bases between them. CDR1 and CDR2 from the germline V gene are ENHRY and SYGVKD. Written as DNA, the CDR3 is TGTGCCATCAGTGTTGACAGGATAGCCAAAAACATTCAGTACTTC. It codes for CAISVDRIAKNIQYF.

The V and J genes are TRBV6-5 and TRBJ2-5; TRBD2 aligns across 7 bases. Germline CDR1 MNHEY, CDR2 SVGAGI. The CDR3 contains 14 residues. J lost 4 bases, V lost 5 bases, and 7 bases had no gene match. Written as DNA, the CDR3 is TGTGCCAGCAGTGGGGGAGGGCCGGGAGAGACCCAGTACTTC. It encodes CASSGGGPGETQYF.

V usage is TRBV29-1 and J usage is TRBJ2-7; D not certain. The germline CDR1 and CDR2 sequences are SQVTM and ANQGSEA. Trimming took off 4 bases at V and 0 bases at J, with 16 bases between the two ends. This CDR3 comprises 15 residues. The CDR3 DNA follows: TGCAGCGTTGGTTTTTTGTTAGCCGGCTCCTACGAGCAGTACTTC. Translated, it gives CSVGFLLAGSYEQYF.

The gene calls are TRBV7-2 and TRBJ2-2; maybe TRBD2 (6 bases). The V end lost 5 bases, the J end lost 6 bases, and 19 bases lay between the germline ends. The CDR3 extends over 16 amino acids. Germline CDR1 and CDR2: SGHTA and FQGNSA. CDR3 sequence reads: CASSPQASEHSGELFF. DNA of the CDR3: TGTGCCAGCAGCCCCCAGGCTAGCGAGCACTCCGGGGAGCTGTTTTTT.

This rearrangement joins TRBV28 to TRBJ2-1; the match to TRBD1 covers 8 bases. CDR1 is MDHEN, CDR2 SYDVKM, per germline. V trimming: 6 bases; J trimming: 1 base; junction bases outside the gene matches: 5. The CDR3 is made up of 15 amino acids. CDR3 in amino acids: CASRQTGVSYNEQFF. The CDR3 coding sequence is TGTGCCAGCAGACAGACAGGGGTATCCTACAATGAGCAGTTCTTC. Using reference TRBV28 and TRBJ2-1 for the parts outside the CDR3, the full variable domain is DVKVTQSSRYLVKRTGEKVFLECVQDMDHENMFWYRQDPGLGLRLIYFSYDVKMKEKGDIPEGYSVSREKKERFSLILESASTNQTSMYLCASRQTGVSYNEQFFGPGTRLTVL.

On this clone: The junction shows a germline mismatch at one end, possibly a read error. The chain's CDR3 is CAWSPTPLAGGPPNF. The CDR3 coding sequence is TGTGCCTGGAGTCCGACCCCACTAGCGGGAGGGCCCCCGAACTTC. This chain joins TRBV30 and TRBJ2-7; 13 bases align to TRBD2. Germline V CDR1 and CDR2: GTSNPN, SVGIG (reference sequence). The CDR3 is 15 residues long.

In DNA form, the CDR3 reads TGCGCCAGCAGCTTGGGAAGCACCTACGAGCAGTACTTC. As protein: CASSLGSTYEQYF. The chain combines TRBV5-1 with TRBJ2-7; D gene unclear. V lost 0 bases to trimming and J lost 2 bases, with 6 bases between them. The CDR3 loop spans 13 amino acids. The germline CDR1 and CDR2 sequences are SGHRS and YFSETQ. Looking up the rest from reference TRBV5-1 and TRBJ2-7 gives the full variable domain: KAGVTQTPRYLIKTRGQQVTLSCSPISGHRSVSWYQQTPGQGLQFLFEYFSETQRNKGNFPGRFSGRQFSNSRSEMNVSTLELGDSALYLCASSLGSTYEQYFGPGTRLTVT.

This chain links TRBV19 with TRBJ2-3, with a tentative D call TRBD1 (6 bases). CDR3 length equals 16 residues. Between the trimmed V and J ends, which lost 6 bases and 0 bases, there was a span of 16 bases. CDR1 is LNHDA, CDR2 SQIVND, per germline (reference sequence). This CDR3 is CASRTNLGQSTDTQYF. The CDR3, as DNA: TGTGCCAGTAGGACTAACCTGGGACAAAGCACAGATACGCAGTATTTT.